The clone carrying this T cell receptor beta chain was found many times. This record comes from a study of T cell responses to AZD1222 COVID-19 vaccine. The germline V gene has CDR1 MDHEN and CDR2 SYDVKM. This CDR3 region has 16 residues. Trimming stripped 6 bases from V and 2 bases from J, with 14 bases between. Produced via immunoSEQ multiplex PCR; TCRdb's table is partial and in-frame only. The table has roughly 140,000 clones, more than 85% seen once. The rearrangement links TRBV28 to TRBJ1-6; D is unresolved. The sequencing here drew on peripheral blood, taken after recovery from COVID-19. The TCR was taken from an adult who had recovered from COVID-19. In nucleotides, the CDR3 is TGTGCCAGCAGACCGGAGACTTCAGCCTATAATTCACCCCTCCACTTT. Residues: CASRPETSAYNSPLHF.